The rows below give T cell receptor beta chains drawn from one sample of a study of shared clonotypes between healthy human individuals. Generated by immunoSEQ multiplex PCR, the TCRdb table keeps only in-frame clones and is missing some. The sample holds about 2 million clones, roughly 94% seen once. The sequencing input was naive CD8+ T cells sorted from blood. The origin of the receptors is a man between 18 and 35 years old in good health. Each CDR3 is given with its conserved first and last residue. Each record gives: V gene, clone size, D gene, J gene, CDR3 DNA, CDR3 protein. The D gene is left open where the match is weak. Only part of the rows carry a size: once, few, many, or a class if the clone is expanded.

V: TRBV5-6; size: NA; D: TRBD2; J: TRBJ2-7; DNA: TGTGCCAGCAGCTCACTAGCGGGAGAATCCTACGAGCAGTACTTC; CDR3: CASSSLAGESYEQYF
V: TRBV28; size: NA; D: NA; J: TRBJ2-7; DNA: TGTGCCAGCAGTTCTTTGGTACGATACGAGCAGTACTTC; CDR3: CASSSLVRYEQYF
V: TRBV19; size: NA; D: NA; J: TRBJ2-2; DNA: TGTGCCAGTATCCGGACTGGGACCGGGGAGCTGTTTTTT; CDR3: CASIRTGTGELFF
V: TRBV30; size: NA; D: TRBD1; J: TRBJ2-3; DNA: TGTGCCTGGACCAGGGGGCAGTCAGATACGCAGTATTTT; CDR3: CAWTRGQSDTQYF
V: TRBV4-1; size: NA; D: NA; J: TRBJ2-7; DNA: TGCGCCAGCAGCCCCTTAGGCGGGCCCTACGAGCAGTACTTC; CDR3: CASSPLGGPYEQYF
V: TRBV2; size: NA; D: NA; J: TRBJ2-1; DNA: TGTGCCAGCAGTGAGTATTTTGGTGCTGAGCAGTTCTTC; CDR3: CASSEYFGAEQFF
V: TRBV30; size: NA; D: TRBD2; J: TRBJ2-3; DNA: TGTGCCTGGTGTGATAGCGGGACCACAGATACGCAGTATTTT; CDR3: CAWCDSGTTDTQYF
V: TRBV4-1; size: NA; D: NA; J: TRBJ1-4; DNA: TGCGCCAGCATTACCCCCGGATCTAATGAAAAACTGTTTTTT; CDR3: CASITPGSNEKLFF
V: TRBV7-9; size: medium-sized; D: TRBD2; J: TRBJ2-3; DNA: TGTGCCAGCAGCTTAGAGGCTAGCGGGAATCCATATACGCAGTATTTT; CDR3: CASSLEASGNPYTQYF
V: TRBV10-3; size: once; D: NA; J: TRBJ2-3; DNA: TGTGCCATCAGTGTCGACTCCTACACAGATACGCAGTATTTT; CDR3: CAISVDSYTDTQYF
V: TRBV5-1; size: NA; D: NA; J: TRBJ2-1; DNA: TGCGCCAGCAGCTTGGCCTTATTAGCAAATGAGCAGTTCTTC; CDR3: CASSLALLANEQFF
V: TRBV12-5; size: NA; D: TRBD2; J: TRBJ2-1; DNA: TGTGCTAGTGGTTTGGTACCGCTAGCGGGAGGGCTCTACAATGAGCAGTTCTTC; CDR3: CASGLVPLAGGLYNEQFF
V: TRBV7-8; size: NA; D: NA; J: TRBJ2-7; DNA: TGTGCCAGCAGCGACCAATCTCTCTACGAGCAGTACTTC; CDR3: CASSDQSLYEQYF
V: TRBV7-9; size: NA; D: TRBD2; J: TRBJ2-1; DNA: TGTGCCAGCAGTCCAAGCGGGAGGTCCCACAATGAGCAGTTCTTC; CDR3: CASSPSGRSHNEQFF
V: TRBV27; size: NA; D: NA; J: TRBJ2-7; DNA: TGTGCCAGCAGTTTCTCCAGAGACTACGAGCAGTACTTC; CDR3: CASSFSRDYEQYF
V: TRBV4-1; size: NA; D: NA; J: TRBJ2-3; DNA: TGCGCCAGCAGCCCCACGGGGGCCCCCGGGTATACGCAGTATTTT; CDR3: CASSPTGAPGYTQYF
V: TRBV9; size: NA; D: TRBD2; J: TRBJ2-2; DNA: TGTGCCAGCAGCCCCCCGACTAGCGAGTACCCCGGGGAGCTGTTTTTT; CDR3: CASSPPTSEYPGELFF
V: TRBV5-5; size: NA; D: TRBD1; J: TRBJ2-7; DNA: TGTGCCAGCAGCTTGACAGGGGCCGAGCAGTACTTC; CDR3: CASSLTGAEQYF
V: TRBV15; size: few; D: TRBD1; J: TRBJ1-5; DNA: TGTGCCACCAGCAGGGACAGGGGTCAGCCCCAGCATTTT; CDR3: CATSRDRGQPQHF
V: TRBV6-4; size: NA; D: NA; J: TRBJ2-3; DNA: TGTGCCAGCAAGAGGGAAGCCACAGATACGCAGTATTTT; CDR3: CASKREATDTQYF
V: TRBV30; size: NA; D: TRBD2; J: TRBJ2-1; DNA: TGTGCCTGGACCGGGACTAGCGGGAGCGATGAGCAGTTCTTC; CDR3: CAWTGTSGSDEQFF
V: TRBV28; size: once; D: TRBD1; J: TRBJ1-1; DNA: TGTGCCAGCAGTAGCTTTACAGGGGAGGGGATGATGGAAGCTTTCTTT; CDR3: CASSSFTGEGMMEAFF
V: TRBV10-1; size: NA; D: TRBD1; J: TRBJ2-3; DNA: TGCGCCAGCAGTGAGTCGGACAGGGAGCCGCCAGATACGCAGTATTTT; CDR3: CASSESDREPPDTQYF
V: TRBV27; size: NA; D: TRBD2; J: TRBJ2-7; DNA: TGTGCCAGCAGTTTGAGCGGCGGGAGCTATAGCGAGCAGTACTTC; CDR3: CASSLSGGSYSEQYF